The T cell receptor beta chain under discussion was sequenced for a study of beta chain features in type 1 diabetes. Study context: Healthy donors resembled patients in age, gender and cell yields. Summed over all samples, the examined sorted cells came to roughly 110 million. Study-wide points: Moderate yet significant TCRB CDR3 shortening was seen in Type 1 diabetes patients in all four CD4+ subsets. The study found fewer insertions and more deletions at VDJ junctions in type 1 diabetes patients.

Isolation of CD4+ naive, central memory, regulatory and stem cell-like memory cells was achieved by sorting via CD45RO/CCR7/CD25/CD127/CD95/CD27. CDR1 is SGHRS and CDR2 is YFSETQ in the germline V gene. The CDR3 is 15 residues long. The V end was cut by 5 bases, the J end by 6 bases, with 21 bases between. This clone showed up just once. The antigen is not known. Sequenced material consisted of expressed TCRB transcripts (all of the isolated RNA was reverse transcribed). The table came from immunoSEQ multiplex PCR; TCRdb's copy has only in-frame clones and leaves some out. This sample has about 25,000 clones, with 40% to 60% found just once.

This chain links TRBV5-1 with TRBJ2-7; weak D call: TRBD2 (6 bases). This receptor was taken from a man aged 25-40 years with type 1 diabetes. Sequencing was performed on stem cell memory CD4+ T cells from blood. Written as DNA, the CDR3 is TGCGCCAGCAGTCAAGGGCATGTCGGGGGACCCGAGCAGTACTTC. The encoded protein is CASSQGHVGGPEQYF.